The 6 T cell receptor beta chains given below trace back to one sample, sequenced in a study of OX40 agonist ivuxolimab in advanced cancers. Method: immunoSEQ multiplex PCR; TCRdb's copy keeps in-frame clones and lacks some. The sample has 65,000 to 80,000 clones; 91% are singletons. The sequences come from CD4+ or CD8+ T cells sorted from blood, collected in a trial of the OX40 agonist ivuxolimab. These receptors originate from an adult with an advanced solid tumor such as melanoma, head and neck, liver or kidney cancer.

Only a few counts were recorded for this clone. This chain joins TRBV27 and TRBJ1-2, with D tentatively TRBD1 (6 bases). V lost 10 bases and J lost 1, with 16 bases in between. This CDR3 has 14 amino acids. From germline, CDR1 is MNHEY and CDR2 SMNVEV (reference sequence). This CDR3 is CATWGAENNYGYTF. As DNA, the CDR3 is TGTGCCACCTGGGGGGCAGAGAATAACTATGGCTACACCTTC.

V gene TRBV5-1 combines with J gene TRBJ2-7; TRBD1 matches 7 bases. Looked up from germline, CDR1 is SGHRS and CDR2 is YFSETQ. CDR3 length: 15 amino acids. Trimming took 1 base from V and 6 from J; bases not matched to a gene: 10. The CDR3 DNA sequence: TGCGCCAGCAGCTTGTTTGGGACACAGGGGTCCGAGCAGTACTTC. It yields the protein CASSLFGTQGSEQYF.

The chain recombines TRBV2 with TRBJ1-1; no definite D call. The CDR3 is made up of 9 amino acids. The V gene's germline CDR1 is SNHLY and CDR2 FYNNEI. V was shortened by 5 bases and J by 10 bases, with 5 bases between the two germline ends. CDR3 sequence: CASSPAAFF. As DNA, the CDR3 is TGTGCCAGCAGTCCGGCAGCTTTCTTT.

The gene calls are TRBV6-6 and TRBJ2-7, with 11 positions matching TRBD2. The CDR3 has 15 amino acids. The V gene end was trimmed by 6 bases and the J gene end by 5 bases; junction bases not matched to a gene: 9. The V gene's germline CDR1 is MNHNY and CDR2 SVGAGI (reference sequence). This CDR3 is CASREGLAESDEQYF. In DNA, the CDR3 is TGTGCCAGCAGGGAGGGACTAGCGGAGAGCGACGAGCAGTACTTC.

This chain links TRBV6-1 with TRBJ2-7; 7 bases fit TRBD2. The CDR3 contains 14 residues. J gave up 7 bases and V 7 bases, and 13 bases lay outside the gene matches. The V gene's germline CDR1 is MNHNS and CDR2 SASEGT. The CDR3 DNA reads TGTGCCAGCAAGGCGGGAGTCATGAGTTGGGAGCAGTACTTC. Its translation: CASKAGVMSWEQYF.

This rearrangement joins TRBV7-2 to TRBJ2-1; D is perhaps TRBD1 or TRBD2 (5 bases each). The germline V and J ends were trimmed by 0 bases and 3 bases, with 24 bases remaining between them. The CDR3 sequence is 20 residues long. CDR1 is SGHTA and CDR2 is FQGNSA in the germline V gene. CDR3 in amino acids: CASSLAIVYGDGPIYNEQFF. CDR3 nucleotides: TGTGCCAGCAGCTTAGCTATCGTATACGGGGACGGCCCAATCTACAATGAGCAGTTCTTC.